This passage covers 9 T cell receptor beta chains from one sample sequenced in a study of long-term antiretroviral therapy in people with HIV. The immunoSEQ assay was v3.0, run at survey level. Profiling relied on immunoSEQ multiplex PCR, and the TCRdb table lists in-frame clones only, not all of them. Of 20,000 to 25,000 clones listed, 70% to 90% are singletons. The sequences come from unsorted PBMCs, collected 1.6 years after starting antiretroviral therapy. These receptors were taken from a man aged 40-50 years with HIV.

V and J are TRBV13 and TRBJ1-6; no firm D call. The CDR3 consists of 16 residues. Germline lookup yields CDR1 PRHDT and CDR2 FYEKMQ (reference sequence). The ends were cut back, 0 bases at V and 7 bases at J, with 13 bases in the middle. The CDR3: CASSLGLIMVNSPLHF. CDR3 DNA: TGTGCCAGCAGCTTAGGCCTAATTATGGTGAATTCACCCCTCCACTTT.

This clone was observed a few times. This sequence joins TRBV2 and TRBJ2-1; D might be TRBD2 (7 bases). The CDR3 sequence is 14 residues long. From germline, CDR1 is SNHLY and CDR2 FYNNEI. Trimming pared 8 bases from V and 4 bases from J, leaving 15 bases between. CDR3 loop: CASGGRGRYNEQFF. The CDR3 coding sequence is TGTGCCAGCGGGGGGAGGGGGAGGTACAATGAGCAGTTCTTC.

The chain has TRBV2 and TRBJ2-7; the match to TRBD1 covers 8 bases. There are 18 residues in the CDR3. CDR1 and CDR2 (germline): SNHLY, FYNNEI. The V and J ends lost 0 bases and 4 bases, in that order; junction bases with no gene match: 14. The CDR3 spells CASSEAPTGGFTSYEQYF. The CDR3 DNA follows: TGTGCCAGCAGTGAAGCCCCAACAGGGGGTTTTACGTCGTACGAGCAGTACTTC.

This rearrangement joins TRBV15 to TRBJ1-1; the D is unclear. The CDR3 runs to 14 residues. Germline V lookup: CDR1 LNHNV, CDR2 YYDKDF (reference sequence). The V gene lost 3 bases and the J gene lost 0 bases, with 8 bases spanning the gap. CDR3 in amino acids: CATSRSIMNTEAFF. CDR3 sequence (DNA): TGTGCCACCAGCAGGTCGATCATGAACACTGAAGCTTTCTTT.

This clone was counted a few times. The V gene is TRBV6-1, the J gene TRBJ1-2; TRBD1 might be the D (6 bases). V lost 11 bases and J lost 7, with 23 bases in between. The CDR3 runs to 14 residues. Germline CDR1 is MNHNS and CDR2 is SASEGT. The CDR3 loop reads CAGRDGDIPLGYTF. The CDR3 bases are TGTGCCGGGCGAGACGGGGACATTCCCCTTGGCTACACCTTC.

The rearrangement joins TRBV5-5 to TRBJ2-3; perhaps TRBD2 as D (5 bases). Trimming took off 1 base at V and 1 base at J, with 7 bases between the two ends. The CDR3 covers 14 residues. The germline V gene has CDR1 SGHKS and CDR2 YYEKEE (reference sequence). The CDR3 nucleotides read TGTGCCAGCAGCTTGTTGGAGGGCACAGATACGCAGTATTTT. Translated, it gives CASSLLEGTDTQYF.

V usage is TRBV7-9 and J usage is TRBJ1-1; no clear D. Germline CDR1 is SEHNR and CDR2 is FQNEAQ (reference sequence). Trimming cost V 8 bases and J 2 bases, with 9 bases left between them. The CDR3 runs to 12 residues. Written as DNA, the CDR3 is TGTGCCAGCGCTAGGGTCAACACTGAAGCTTTCTTT. Translating it yields CASARVNTEAFF. The variable domain in full, with the rest retrieved from reference TRBV7-9 and TRBJ1-1, is DTGVSQNPRHKITKRGQNVTFRCDPISEHNRLYWYRQTLGQGPEFLTYFQNEAQLEKSRLLSDRFSAERPKGSFSTLEIQRTEQGDSAMYLCASARVNTEAFFGQGTRLTVV.

The chain carries TRBV5-1 and TRBJ1-1; 7 bases are a match to TRBD1. The CDR3 is 14 residues long. Losses at the gene ends were 2 bases for V and 5 bases for J; bases not matched to a gene: 6. Germline V gene data show CDR1 as SGHRS and CDR2 as YFSETQ. The CDR3 DNA sequence: TGCGCCAGCAGCTTCCCGGACAGGACGACTGAAGCTTTCTTT. This gives the protein CASSFPDRTTEAFF.

This chain links TRBV6-1 with TRBJ1-3; TRBD1 agrees at 10 bases. The CDR3 is 18 amino acids. The V gene's germline CDR1 is MNHNS and CDR2 SASEGT. V lost 1 base to trimming and J lost 4 bases; unmatched junction nucleotides: 10. The CDR3 DNA is TGTGCCAGCAGTGAAGTCGGACAGGGGGGGGTCCTAGGAAACACCATATATTTT. Protein: CASSEVGQGGVLGNTIYF.